This is a list of T cell receptor beta chains from one sample in a study of T cells in tuberculosis. The table came from immunoSEQ multiplex PCR; TCRdb's copy has only in-frame clones and leaves some out. The sample lists about 44,000 clones, about 96% occurring once. Sequencing was carried out using PBMCs. These receptors were collected from a donor aged 10 to 29 with latent tuberculosis or without tuberculosis infection. CDR3s include the opening cysteine and the closing phenylalanine or tryptophan. A D gene is named only where the DNA matches it firmly. Rows may omit the clone size; those that give it use once, few, many or a size class.

>once|TRBV10-3|16|TRBD2|TRBJ2-3
TGTGCCACGCGGATGGGACTAGCGGGAATGGGGGATACGCAGTATTTT
CATRMGLAGMGDTQYF
>NA|TRBV19|14|TRBD1|TRBJ1-2
TGTGCCAGTAGTCCCCGACAGGGTGGCTATGGCTACACCTTC
CASSPRQGGYGYTF
>once|TRBV7-2|16|TRBD1|TRBJ1-2
TGTGCCAGCAGCGCACATTCACAGGGGGCCCGGGATGGCTACACCTTC
CASSAHSQGARDGYTF
>NA|TRBV10-3|15|NA|TRBJ1-2
TGTGCCATCAGTGAGGGGTCAACAGGGAGGGGTGGCTACACCTTC
CAISEGSTGRGGYTF
>NA|TRBV6-5|15|NA|TRBJ1-2
TGTGCCAGCAGTTACGGTGGAGACCCTAACTATGGCTACACCTTC
CASSYGGDPNYGYTF
>NA|TRBV29-1|13|NA|TRBJ2-3
TGCAGCGTTGAAGTCCCTCCTACGGATACGCAGTATTTT
CSVEVPPTDTQYF
>NA|TRBV7-3|16|TRBD2|TRBJ2-3
TGTGCCAGCAGCTTAAGACTAGCGGATAACACAGATACGCAGTATTTT
CASSLRLADNTDTQYF
>NA|TRBV6-1|15|TRBD2|TRBJ2-7
TGTGCCAGCAGTGAAGGGGCCCGGGGGGCCTACGAGCAGTACTTC
CASSEGARGAYEQYF
>NA|TRBV2|14|NA|TRBJ1-4
TGTGCCAGCCGAGTTGGAGGGCCGGGTGAAAAACTGTTTTTT
CASRVGGPGEKLFF
>NA|TRBV27|16|TRBD1|TRBJ1-5
TGTGCCAGCAGTTCGTCCCGGGACAGGGGGCATCAGCCCCAGCATTTT
CASSSSRDRGHQPQHF
>NA|TRBV5-1|12|NA|TRBJ2-7
TGCGCCAGCAGTTATCAGGGATACGAGCAGTACTTC
CASSYQGYEQYF
>NA|TRBV5-5|13|NA|TRBJ2-7
TGTGCCAGCAGCTTGGCCGGACAGTACGAGCAGTACTTC
CASSLAGQYEQYF
>NA|TRBV10-3|18|TRBD2|TRBJ2-1
TGTGCCATCAGTGAGTCCAATGTAGCGGGAGTATCCTACAATGAGCAGTTCTTC
CAISESNVAGVSYNEQFF
>NA|TRBV7-2|15|TRBD1|TRBJ1-5
TGTGCCAGCAGCGGTCGGACAGGTCGGGGACAGCCCCAGCATTTT
CASSGRTGRGQPQHF
>NA|TRBV19|15|NA|TRBJ2-6
TGTGCCAGGGACAGCAAAAGCTCTGGGGCCAACGTCCTGACTTTC
CARDSKSSGANVLTF
>NA|TRBV7-6|16|TRBD2|TRBJ2-1
TGTGCCAGCAGCTCGGGGGGGCACCGCTCCTACAATGAGCAGTTCTTC
CASSSGGHRSYNEQFF
>NA|TRBV27|17|TRBD2|TRBJ2-2
TGTGCCAGCAGTGGACTAGCGGCCCTAAGAGGCACCGGGGAGCTGTTTTTT
CASSGLAALRGTGELFF
>NA|TRBV6-5|11|NA|TRBJ2-7
TGTGCCAGCAGTTACGGGAGAGAGCAGTACTTC
CASSYGREQYF
>NA|TRBV7-6|12|NA|TRBJ2-1
TGTGCCAGCAGCTTAGGCGTTAATGAGCAGTTCTTC
CASSLGVNEQFF
>NA|TRBV5-6|16|TRBD2|TRBJ2-1
TGTGCCAGCAGCCTATCAGCGGGGGGGCTTGTTGATGAGCAGTTCTTC
CASSLSAGGLVDEQFF
>NA|TRBV6-5|11|TRBD1|TRBJ1-1
TGTGCCAGCCAACAGGGGTCTGAAGCTTTCTTT
CASQQGSEAFF
>NA|TRBV9|13|NA|TRBJ1-2
TGTGCCAGCAGCCCCGGGGGGGGATTTGGCTACACCTTC
CASSPGGGFGYTF
>NA|TRBV5-1|15|TRBD1|TRBJ2-1
TGCGCCAGCAGCTTAGCGGGACAGGGGGTTTATGAGCAGTTCTTC
CASSLAGQGVYEQFF
>NA|TRBV7-8|15|TRBD1|TRBJ1-3
TGTGCCAGCAGCTATGGACAGGGGTTTGGAAACACCATATATTTT
CASSYGQGFGNTIYF
>NA|TRBV5-1|15|TRBD1|TRBJ1-4
TGCGCCAGCAGCTTCGACAGGGGGGGTAATGAAAAACTGTTTTTT
CASSFDRGGNEKLFF
>NA|TRBV29-1|12|TRBD2|TRBJ2-7
TGCAGCGTTCTCCGGGGAGGGTACGAGCAGTACTTC
CSVLRGGYEQYF
>NA|TRBV29-1|13|NA|TRBJ1-2
TGCAGCATCATTGGGGCCCAGCACTATGGCTACACCTTC
CSIIGAQHYGYTF
>NA|TRBV6-6|12|NA|TRBJ2-3
TGTGCCAGTTCAAATCCCACAGATACGCAGTATTTT
CASSNPTDTQYF
>NA|TRBV5-1|17|NA|TRBJ1-2
TGCGCCAGCAGCTTCCCCCACTCCTTAGTTCCTTCCTATGGCTACACCTTC
CASSFPHSLVPSYGYTF
>NA|TRBV9|15|TRBD1|TRBJ1-1
TGTGCCAGCAGCGAGCAGGGGGCGAATGGGGCTGAAGCTTTCTTT
CASSEQGANGAEAFF
>few|TRBV5-1|14|TRBD1|TRBJ1-1
TGCGCCAGCAGCCCGGGACAGGGGAACACTGAAGCTTTCTTT
CASSPGQGNTEAFF
>NA|TRBV11-3|18|TRBD1|TRBJ1-4
TGTGCCAGCAGCTCCGGGACAGACTTTCAAGGATCTAATGAAAAACTGTTTTTT
CASSSGTDFQGSNEKLFF
>NA|TRBV5-6|15|NA|TRBJ2-3
TGTGCCAGCAGCTTAGGACAAGCTAGCACAGATACGCAGTATTTT
CASSLGQASTDTQYF
>NA|TRBV18|14|TRBD1|TRBJ2-7
TGTGCCAGCTCACCAAGGACAGGAACCTACGAGCAGTACTTC
CASSPRTGTYEQYF
>NA|TRBV29-1|10|NA|TRBJ1-2
TGCAGCGCGTACTCCTATGGCTACACCTTC
CSAYSYGYTF